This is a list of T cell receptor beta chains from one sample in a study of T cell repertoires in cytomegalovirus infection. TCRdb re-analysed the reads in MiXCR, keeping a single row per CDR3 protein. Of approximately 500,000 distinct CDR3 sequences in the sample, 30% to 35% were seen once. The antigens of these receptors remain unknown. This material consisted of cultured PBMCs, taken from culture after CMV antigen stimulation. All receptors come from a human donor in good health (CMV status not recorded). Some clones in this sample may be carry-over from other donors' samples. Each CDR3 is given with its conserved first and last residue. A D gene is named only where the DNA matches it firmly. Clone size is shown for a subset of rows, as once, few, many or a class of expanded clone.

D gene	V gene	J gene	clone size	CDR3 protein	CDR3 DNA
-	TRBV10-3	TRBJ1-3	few	CAIKYGTGSGNTIYF	TGTGCCATCAAATACGGGACGGGCTCTGGAAACACCATATATTTT
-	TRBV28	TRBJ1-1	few	CASSYGNAEAFF	TGTGCCAGCAGTTACGGGAACGCTGAAGCTTTCTTT
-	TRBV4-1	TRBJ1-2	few	CASSQSPTGNYGYTF	TGCGCCAGCAGCCAGTCGCCGACAGGAAACTATGGCTACACCTTC
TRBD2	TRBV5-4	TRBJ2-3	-	CASSSELAGGVTDTQYF	TGTGCCAGCAGCTCGGAGTTAGCGGGAGGTGTCACAGATACGCAGTATTTT
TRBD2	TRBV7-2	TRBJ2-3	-	CASSLRTSPWKNTQYF	TGTGCCAGCAGCTTACGGACTAGCCCATGGAAGAATACGCAGTATTTT
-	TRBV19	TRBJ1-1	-	CASSTQAGDTEAFF	TGTGCCAGTTCAACCCAGGCTGGGGACACTGAAGCTTTCTTT
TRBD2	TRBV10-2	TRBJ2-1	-	CASSLKAGGPYNEQFF	TGCGCCAGCAGTCTGAAAGCGGGAGGGCCCTACAATGAGCAGTTCTTC
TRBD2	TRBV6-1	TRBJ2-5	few	CANGLAGQETQYF	TGTGCCAACGGACTAGCGGGACAAGAGACCCAGTACTTC
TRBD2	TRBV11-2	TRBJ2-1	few	CASSLALAGFYNEQFF	TGTGCCAGCAGCTTAGCCCTAGCGGGATTCTACAATGAGCAGTTCTTC
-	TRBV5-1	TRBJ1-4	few	CASREEGRYGEKLFF	TGCGCCAGCAGAGAGGAGGGGCGTTATGGTGAAAAACTGTTTTTT
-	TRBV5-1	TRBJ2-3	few	CASSSSVPDTDTQYF	TGCGCCAGCAGCTCATCAGTCCCCGATACAGATACGCAGTATTTT
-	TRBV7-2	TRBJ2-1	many	CASSLTLNRQFF	TGTGCCAGCAGCTTAACTCTGAATCGGCAGTTCTTC
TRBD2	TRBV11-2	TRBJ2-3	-	CASTGGFTDTQYF	TGTGCCAGCACGGGGGGGTTCACAGATACGCAGTATTTT
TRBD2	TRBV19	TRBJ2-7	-	CASSSASGTSGIHTYEQYF	TGTGCCAGTAGTTCTGCTTCCGGGACTAGCGGGATACACACCTACGAGCAGTACTTC
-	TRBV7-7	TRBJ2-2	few	CASRALNTGELFF	TGTGCCAGCAGGGCCCTAAACACCGGGGAGCTGTTTTTT
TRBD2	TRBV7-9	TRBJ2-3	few	CASSPPAGVVDTQYF	TGTGCCAGCAGCCCCCCAGCGGGAGTAGTTGATACGCAGTATTTT
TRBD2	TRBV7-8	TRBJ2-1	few	CASSLLREGPYNEQFF	TGTGCCAGCAGCTTGTTACGGGAGGGCCCCTACAATGAGCAGTTCTTC
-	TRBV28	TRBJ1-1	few	CASTQSGGLKSNTEAFF	TGTGCCAGCACTCAGAGCGGGGGGCTCAAATCGAACACTGAAGCTTTCTTT
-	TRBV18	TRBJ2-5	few	CASSGTDQETQYF	TGTGCCAGCTCCGGGACTGATCAAGAGACCCAGTACTTC
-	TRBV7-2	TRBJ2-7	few	CASSSGLGGPFEQYF	TGTGCCAGCAGCTCCGGACTAGGGGGCCCCTTCGAGCAGTACTTC
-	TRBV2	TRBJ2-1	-	CASRDNEQFF	TGTGCCAGCAGGGACAATGAGCAGTTCTTC
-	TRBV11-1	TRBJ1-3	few	CASSPASDSGNTIYF	TGTGCCAGCAGCCCCGCAAGCGACTCTGGAAACACCATATATTTT
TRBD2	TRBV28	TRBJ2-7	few	CASRAGLARSYEQYF	TGTGCCAGCAGGGCCGGACTAGCGAGATCCTACGAGCAGTACTTC
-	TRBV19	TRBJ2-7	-	CASSSRTAPYEQYF	TGTGCCAGTAGTTCCCGGACAGCGCCCTACGAGCAGTACTTC